The present TCR beta chain was sequenced within a study of T cells in Graves' hyperthyroidism and ophthalmopathy. Researchers amplified the TCR beta CDR3 regions from RNA transcripts. First-round RT-PCR targeting the TCR CDR3 was performed with the HTBI primer set. TCRdb ran MiXCR on the multiplex PCR reads and lists one entry per CDR3 protein. The table records under 350,000 distinct CDR3 sequences, 20% to 25% of them present only once. There are 18 residues in the CDR3. V dropped 6 bases and J dropped 0; count of bases not matched to a gene: 14. From germline, CDR1 is DFQATT and CDR2 SNEGSKA (reference sequence). Stable Graves' hyperthyroidism meant no ophthalmopathy progression within 18 months. With a duration under 2 months, the hyperthyroidism was newly diagnosed in patients aged 18 to 65. The PBMCs were sourced from fresh peripheral blood (approximately 9 ml).

The source of this sequence is a woman between 50 and 59 years old with Graves' hyperthyroidism. Sequencing was carried out using blood. The V call is TRBV20-1, the J call TRBJ1-5; TRBD1 aligns across 10 bases. The CDR3 bases are TGCAGTGCCAAAGGGGGGGGACAGGGGCCCTCTAGCAATCAGCCCCAGCATTTT. Translating gives CSAKGGGQGPSSNQPQHF.